This T cell receptor (beta chain) was observed in a study of identical twins. Template switching (which added a universal primer site) was used, and cDNA carried unique molecular identifiers. MiXCR, run by TCRdb on the 5' RACE reads, gives a single entry per CDR3 protein. This sample yields roughly 1,500,000 distinct CDR3 sequences, of which under 35% are seen a single time; about 0.27% belongs to the top ten. The CDR3 is 16 amino acids. Germline V lookup: CDR1 SEHNR, CDR2 FQNEAQ (reference sequence). V was clipped by 5 bases and J by 2 bases; unmatched bases: 10. The TCR was taken from a newborn girl in good health. Sequenced: cord blood. The chain is built from TRBV7-9 and TRBJ2-5; 8 bases map to TRBD2. CDR3 nucleotide sequence: TGTGCCAGCAGCCAAAGGACTAGCCCTTATCAAGAGACCCAGTACTTC. It yields the protein CASSQRTSPYQETQYF.